Shown below are 5 T cell receptor beta chains from a single sample sequenced in a study of shared clonotypes between healthy human individuals. Data came from immunoSEQ multiplex PCR; TCRdb stores just in-frame clones and leaves some out. The sample lists approximately 1.5 million clones, 98% occurring once. Sequencing was performed on naive CD4+ T cells sorted from blood. Subset denoted: CD45RA+ positively selected. The receptors originated from a man under 40 in good health.

In its sample, this clone was seen once. The V call is TRBV2, the J call TRBJ2-1; the D is unclear. Trimming took off 6 bases at V and 3 bases at J, with 9 bases between the two ends. CDR3 size: 13 residues. The germline V gene encodes CDR1 SNHLY and CDR2 FYNNEI. The CDR3 region has the DNA TGTGCCAGCAGAGTTGACGGCTACAATGAGCAGTTCTTC. It yields the protein CASRVDGYNEQFF.

The genes are TRBV7-8 and TRBJ2-7, with a possible D match to TRBD2 (6 bases). The ends were cut back, 5 bases at V and 2 bases at J, with 22 bases in the middle. The CDR3 sequence is 17 residues long. CDR1 and CDR2 from the germline V gene are SGHVS and FQNEAQ. CDR3 protein: CASSLGPGGVNAYEQYF. The CDR3 DNA sequence: TGTGCCAGCAGCCTCGGGCCAGGAGGGGTCAACGCCTACGAGCAGTACTTC.

V and J are TRBV4-1 and TRBJ1-5, with D maybe TRBD1 (5 bases). The V gene's germline CDR1 is MGHRA and CDR2 YSYEKL. This CDR3 spans 14 amino acids. The ends were cut back, 1 base at V and 7 bases at J, with 11 bases in the middle. CDR3 residues: CASSQGGFGQPQHF. DNA of the CDR3: TGCGCCAGCAGCCAAGGGGGGTTCGGGCAGCCCCAGCATTTT.

The chain recombines TRBV2 with TRBJ2-1; 10 bases align to TRBD2. Germline CDR1 reads SNHLY; CDR2 reads FYNNEI. The CDR3 is 17 amino acids. Trimming cost V 3 bases and J 7 bases; bases outside gene matches: 12. Written as DNA, the CDR3 is TGTGCCAGCAGTGACCCTAGCGGGGGAGTAATGGGGAATGAGCAGTTCTTC. Translating it yields CASSDPSGGVMGNEQFF.

The CDR3 nucleotides read TGTGCCAGCAGCCCCCAGGAAGGAATCTCCTACGAGCAGTACTTC. It yields the protein CASSPQEGISYEQYF. The gene calls are TRBV7-8 and TRBJ2-7; D gene uncertain. The V gene lost 5 bases and the J gene lost 0 bases, with 14 bases spanning the gap. In germline, CDR1 is SGHVS, CDR2 FQNEAQ. This CDR3 spans 15 amino acids.